Below, one T cell receptor beta chain is given with its context. The data stem from a study of cytomegalovirus exposure and HLA in healthy donors. Germline CDR1 reads MNHNS; CDR2 reads SASEGT. CDR3 length: 17 amino acids. The V segment lost 4 bases and the J segment 3 bases; nucleotides outside the gene matches: 7. Both 60 Vbeta primers and 13 Jbeta primers went into the PCR. The protocol was immunoSEQ multiplex PCR, while the TCRdb copy is restricted to in-frame clones and leaves out a portion. Among about 180,000 clones listed, around 80% were seen once. This receptor was obtained from a man aged 18 to 30 in good health and CMV-seronegative. V is TRBV6-1 and J is TRBJ1-6; 9 nucleotides match TRBD1. The sample consisted of PBMCs. CDR3: CASSGGTGRYYNSPLHF. Written as DNA, the CDR3 is TGTGCCAGCAGTGGGGGGACAGGGAGATACTATAATTCACCCCTCCACTTT.